The source of this T cell receptor beta chain is a study of cytomegalovirus exposure and HLA in healthy donors (dated by TCRdb to about 2017). Background on the whole study: An earlier analysis of some 600 of the donors reported roughly 300 Gb of sequence data and around 110 million unique TCR beta sequences obtained from roughly 180 million T cells. Donor age, sex, ethnicity and CMV serostatus were collected together with the repertoire data. In a later analysis, previously published TCR beta repertoires from about 670 donors were re-analyzed and high-resolution HLA genotyping was added so that TCR occurrence patterns could be studied. The study profiled the T cell repertoires of 550 to 700 subjects by immunosequencing and related them to cytomegalovirus serostatus. Rather than using new phenotypic data, the later analysis identified candidate immune exposures from TCR beta sequences and from how often those sequences occurred across donors. An earlier analysis of several hundred of the donors applied high-throughput TCR beta sequencing to assess whether each TCR beta V gene segment acted as functional or pseudogenic. Typing coverage differed by locus: A, B, C, DRB1 and DQB1 were typed in roughly 620-640 donors, DQA1 in around 500, DPA1 in around 610, and DPB1 in 450 to 490. Genome-wide SNP genotypes for about 55% of the 666 donors were used in a later genetic analysis, which treated that subset as a discovery cohort. An early release that covered about 600 HLA-typed donors contained 300 to 350 gigabases of sequencing data and 70 million to 100 million unique TCR sequences. Among 300 to 450 genotyped donors of the cohort, an average of roughly 240,000 unique TCR beta nucleotide sequences were sequenced per donor, roughly 18% of them non-productive. A separate validation cohort of roughly 120 different subjects was used in addition to the approximately 700-subject first cohort. Among the approximately 400 genotyped donors, roughly 80% belonged to the genetic ancestry cluster associated with self-reported Caucasian donors. Both class I and class II loci were covered by HLA typing, at four-digit resolution. Four to six DR-DQ haplotypes were handled as single units for association and clustering, since linkage in the cohort was strong. The study was designed to test whether signatures of past pathogen exposure could be identified by cataloging public T cell receptors. To predict cytomegalovirus infection status, the study combined high-throughput TCR immunosequencing, statistical association of individual TCRs with disease status, and machine learning. All discovery cohort repertoires had been generated using a single sequencing platform. What the study reported, not specific to this receptor: About 17 rarely observed V segments, including chromosome 9 orphons, were excluded from the earlier analysis of almost 600 of the donors because counts were too low. A total of fewer than 200 TCR beta chains were listed by the study as associated with cytomegalovirus. Some IMGT-functional V segments, including TRBV6-2 and TRBV6-3, could not be told apart with the 87-base-pair reads, so those segments were excluded. Because HLA typing was unavailable for some donors at each locus, only the typed subset was used in association tests. The only immune exposure information available for the cohort was CMV serostatus. Broadly in line with IMGT annotations, most TCR beta V segments showed up in productive rearrangements about 90% or about 30% of the time in an earlier analysis of several hundred of the donors. A group of highly shared sequence variants was considered likely to be a technical artifact of the sequencing pipeline. Across donors, most TCR sequences were observed very rarely, whereas some public TCRs were present in many individuals. In a later analysis, 16,951 TCR beta sequences were associated with specific HLA alleles at a false discovery rate of 0.05. Compared with the 666-donor mean, donors in an Asian-associated ancestry cluster had fewer N-insertions in productive TCRs, according to a later genetic analysis. According to a later analysis, parvovirus B19, influenza, CMV and Epstein-Barr virus appeared linked to several top co-occurrence clusters. Assigning TCR associations to individual alleles was difficult when HLA alleles, especially DR and DQ, strongly co-occurred. In vitro tests confirmed that a few of the cytomegalovirus-associated TCR beta chains recognize cytomegalovirus antigens. The classifier was reported to diagnose cytomegalovirus status with high specificity and sensitivity in both the original and validation cohorts. An association between a missense DCLRE1C variant and V-gene and J-gene trimming of TCR beta chains was found in a later genetic analysis and replicated in an independent cohort. The cohort was sequenced for TCR beta chains only, and without alpha or paired-chain data the features that could be detected were limited. The authors suggested that the approach could potentially be extended to other disease states and immunological phenotypes. In a later analysis, HLA-associated TCR beta chains showed more clonal expansion and lower generation probabilities than non-associated chains that were equally common. In a later analysis, the rate of TCR association differed among HLA loci, with DRB1 alleles having the most associated TCRs and HLA-C alleles having the fewest. A further reported finding was that TCR beta sequences accurately predicted the HLA-A and HLA-B alleles for most subjects in the first cohort. Linkage disequilibrium might explain the correlated functional status among segregating V segments, but an unknown experimental factor could not be excluded. Sequencing depth was assumed to be roughly uniform across donors in the presence/absence analyses, though that assumption may not hold. According to a later analysis, most CMV-associated TCR beta chains appeared to be HLA-restricted, and the HLA associations seemed to be driven largely by CMV exposure.

In total, around 600 healthy bone marrow donors made up the cohort. Cohort members were all nominally healthy when sampled, although unrecorded immune exposures were likely present. The donor tested CMV seronegative and was one of the 352 seronegative cohort members. A peripheral blood sample was provided by each donor, and peripheral blood mononuclear cells were used for TCR beta sequencing. The Qiagen DNeasy Blood Extraction Kit was used to extract genomic DNA from the blood cell samples. Libraries were prepared through the immunoSEQ multiplex PCR assay. A mixture of 60 forward primers for TCR Vbeta segments and 13 reverse primers for TCR Jbeta segments was used in the multiplex PCR. A multiplex PCR assay on genomic DNA amplified the CDR3 region of rearranged TCR beta genes. The Illumina HiSeq System was used to sequence the amplified TCR beta libraries as 87-base-pair reads. The published analysis was carried out like this. Across the roughly 670 repertoires, a later analysis counted 80 million or so unique TCR beta chains, roughly 11 million of which were shared by at least two donors. Raw reads were error-corrected and collapsed into unique sequences with a nearest-neighbor algorithm that merged closely related sequences to remove PCR and sequencing errors. V, D and J gene segments were assigned by aligning CDR3 sequences to IMGT reference sequences. Each retained sequence needed at least a six-nucleotide match to both a V gene segment and a J gene segment. A rearrangement counted as productive if the CDR3 had no stop codons and remained in frame with V and J, and every other rearrangement counted as non-productive. Following IMGT convention, CDR3 was defined as the stretch from the second conserved V-encoded cysteine to the conserved J-encoded phenylalanine. Sequences without an unambiguous match to a single V gene segment were excluded from the earlier analysis of several hundred of the donors. An earlier analysis of some 610 of the donors called V segments functional above 56.7% productive rearrangements and segregating when the between-donor standard deviation exceeded 5%. A statistical classification framework was developed to diagnose cytomegalovirus status using the catalog of TCR beta chain sequences. V and J gene assignment, in a later analysis, came from comparing TCR nucleotide sequences with IMGT/GENE-DB human TR gene sequences. In a later analysis, CDR3 sequences and most-parsimonious VDJ recombination scenarios were assigned using the TCRdist pipeline. In a later analysis, every TCR beta chain was defined by the combination of its CDR3 amino acid sequence and its V-gene family, and reads without a unique V-gene family were dropped. In a later analysis, approximately 590 highly shared, low-generation-probability nucleotide sequences were removed to address suspected cross-contamination and a sequencing artifact. For each public chain, a later analysis derived a clonal expansion index from normalized ranks of inferred template counts within each repertoire. Generation probabilities in a later analysis came from a VDJ recombination model fitted to out-of-frame rearrangements, and those results were checked against IGoR. In a later analysis, hypergeometric tests were used to score TCR-TCR, TCR-HLA and TCR-CMV co-occurrence, with a repertoire-size bias correction applied to TCR pairs. A later analysis estimated false discovery rates by permuting HLA or CMV assignments 20 times. In a later analysis, co-occurring TCRs were grouped with DBSCAN, and TCRdist sequence similarity was added when clustering was performed within HLA-allele-positive subsets. Co-occurrence clustering excluded repertoires with fewer than 30,000 or more than 120,000 public chains, plus five with anomalous nucleotide sharing. The clones in this table, taken by TCRdb from immuneACCESS, are in-frame only. Not every clone is retained; where verified, under half of the shortfall comes from an unresolved V gene, and the cause of the rest is unknown. The V and J calls and the clone size are those of that table, but D and trimming were determined from the DNA. A total of approximately 240,000 clones appear in this sample, about 89% of them only once. The top ten clonotypes cover 0.9% to 1.1% of the sample.

The germline V end is reduced by 1 base and the J end by 6 bases; junction bases left unmatched: 8. Reading from cysteine to phenylalanine, the CDR3 counts 16 amino acids. CDR3 DNA is the only sequence kept; it has 48 bases, read in frame from the first base. In the germline V gene, CDR1 corresponds to MGHRA and CDR2 to YSYEKL. In the case of this clone: Its antigen remains undetermined. It has no much larger one-base neighbor in the sample; base qualities were not kept.

Material for sequencing was PBMCs. The origin of this receptor is a woman in her late teens or twenties in good health and CMV-seronegative. The chain uses TRBV4-1 and TRBJ2-1; 8 central bases correspond to TRBD2. The DNA reads as follows: TGCGCCAGCAGCCAAGGACCCAGCGGGAGTTTCAATGAGCAGTTCTTC. It codes for CASSQGPSGSFNEQFF.